This T cell receptor (beta chain) was identified in a study of CD8+CD57+ T cells in acquired aplastic anemia. Individuals selected for sequencing had exhibited CD8+CD57+ cell expansion on flow cytometry. As for this clonotype: The target antigen is unknown.

Investigators profiled TCR beta VDJ and CDR3 from genomic DNA template. TCRdb re-called the reads with MiXCR, one entry per CDR3 protein. The data hold about half a million distinct CDR3 sequences, with 25% to 40% observed a single time. CDR1 is SGHAT, CDR2 FQNNGV, per germline. Trimming cost V 7 bases and J 5 bases; bases outside gene matches: 9. The CDR3 spans 15 residues. Overall study findings and caveats: Twenty-nine sequences, all CD8+ CDR3, were shared between patients and controls. Patients and controls were not found to differ significantly in CD8+ Simpson's diversity.

What was sequenced was sorted CD4+, CD8+, or CD8+CD57+ T cells (not recorded which) from PBMCs. This receptor was identified in a human donor with aplastic anemia. The chain employs TRBV11-2 and TRBJ2-1; 9 nucleotides line up with TRBD2. The CDR3 nucleotides are TGTGCCAGCACCCGAAGCGGGGGGCCGAACAATGAGCAGTTCTTC. Its protein product is CASTRSGGPNNEQFF.